The clone carrying this T cell receptor (beta chain) was detected ten times or more. The data were obtained in a study of early T cells in non-severe SARS-CoV-2 infection. The V end lost 3 bases, the J end lost 4 bases, and 0 bases lay between the germline ends. Per germline, CDR1 DFQATT and CDR2 SNEGSKA (reference sequence). This CDR3 has 9 residues. The protocol attached unique molecular identifiers to individual cDNA molecules. Via MiXCR, TCRdb re-called the 5' RACE reads, giving one row per CDR3 protein. The sample lists around 50,000 distinct CDR3 sequences, about 7.4% occurring once. The chain is built from TRBV20-1 and TRBJ1-1; D gene uncertain. This TCR was sampled from an adult who was a healthcare worker with PCR-confirmed SARS-CoV-2 infection or an uninfected control (not recorded which). Sample: whole blood. The CDR3 DNA reads TGCAGTGCTAGCACTGAAGCTTTCTTT. Encoded protein: CSASTEAFF.